This record covers a single T cell receptor (beta chain). What it recognizes is unknown. This table comes from immunoSEQ multiplex PCR, and its TCRdb copy is limited to in-frame clones, with some not included. The sample has about 130,000 clones; approximately 90% are singletons. This sample was taken from a study of T cell responses to AZD1222 COVID-19 vaccine. Notes on the study in general: Clonal diversity was possibly underestimated; the donors were predominantly white British and more often female. With dominance at 160-218 and 743-854, vaccine-associated CD4 TCRs spanned spike.

The CDR3 runs to 15 residues. Germline lookup yields CDR1 MDHEN and CDR2 SYDVKM. Trimming cost V 2 bases and J 8 bases, with 18 bases left between them. This receptor was obtained from an adult in good health. The rearrangement joins TRBV28 to TRBJ1-2; perhaps TRBD1 as D (5 bases). The sequences come from peripheral blood, collected on day 0 of AZD1222 vaccination. For the CDR3, the DNA is TGTGCCAGCAGTTTAGAGCAGGGAGGGATTAGCGGCTACACCTTC. This codes for CASSLEQGGISGYTF.